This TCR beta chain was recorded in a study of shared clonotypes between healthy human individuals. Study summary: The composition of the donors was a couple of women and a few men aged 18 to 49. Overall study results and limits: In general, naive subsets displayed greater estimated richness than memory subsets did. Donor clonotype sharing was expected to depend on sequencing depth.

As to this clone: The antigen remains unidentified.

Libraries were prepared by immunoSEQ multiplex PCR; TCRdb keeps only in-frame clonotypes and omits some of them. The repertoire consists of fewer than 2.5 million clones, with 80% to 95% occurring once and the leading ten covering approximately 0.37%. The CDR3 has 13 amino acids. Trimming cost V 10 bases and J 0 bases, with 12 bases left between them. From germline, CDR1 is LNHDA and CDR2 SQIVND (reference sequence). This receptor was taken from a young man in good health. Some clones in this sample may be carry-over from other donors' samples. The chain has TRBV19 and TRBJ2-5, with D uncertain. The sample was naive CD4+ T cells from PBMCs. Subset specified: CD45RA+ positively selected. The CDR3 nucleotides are TGTGCCACCGCGAATTACTACCAAGAGACCCAGTACTTC. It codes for CATANYYQETQYF.